The present TCR beta chain was sequenced within a study of cytomegalovirus exposure and HLA in healthy donors. This clone is a singleton in its sample. What it binds is unknown. CDR3 length: 15 residues. The V and J ends lost 0 bases and 3 bases respectively, with 12 bases between them. Germline CDR1 LGHNA, CDR2 YNFKEQ. The study, taken as a whole, reports: Researchers reported that a few CMV-associated chains were confirmed in vitro as CMV antigen-specific.

60 Vbeta and 13 Jbeta primers were used in PCR. Profiled with immunoSEQ multiplex PCR; TCRdb holds only in-frame clones, not every one. The table lists 99,000 or so clones, about 80% of them singletons. The sample was PBMCs. This TCR was recovered from a man in his fifties or sixties in good health and CMV-seropositive. This rearrangement joins TRBV4-2 to TRBJ2-7; tentative D call: TRBD2 (6 bases). The CDR3 sequence: CASSQDSGSSYEQYF. Here the CDR3 DNA reads TGTGCCAGCAGCCAAGACAGCGGGTCCAGCTACGAGCAGTACTTC.